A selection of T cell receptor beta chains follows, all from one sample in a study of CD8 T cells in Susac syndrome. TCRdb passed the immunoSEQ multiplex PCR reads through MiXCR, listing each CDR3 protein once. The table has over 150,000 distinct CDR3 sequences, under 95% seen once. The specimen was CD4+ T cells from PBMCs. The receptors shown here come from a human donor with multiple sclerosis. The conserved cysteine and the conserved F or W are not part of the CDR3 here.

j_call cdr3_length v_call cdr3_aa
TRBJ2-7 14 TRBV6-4 ASRQYPPGLAYEQY
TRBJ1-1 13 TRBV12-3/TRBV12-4 ASSLADRVGTEAF
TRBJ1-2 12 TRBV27 ASSLTGTNYGYT
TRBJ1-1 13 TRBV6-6 ASRYYTVKNTEAF
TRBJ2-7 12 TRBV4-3 ASSQDLLSYEQY
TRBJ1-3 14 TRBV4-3 ASSRTGTGPGNTIY
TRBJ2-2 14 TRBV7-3 ASSFPGGEYTGELF
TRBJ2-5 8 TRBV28 ASTGETQY
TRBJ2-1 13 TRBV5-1 ASRTSGSRQNEQF
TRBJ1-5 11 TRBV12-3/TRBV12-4 ASRKGGYQPQH
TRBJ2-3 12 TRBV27 ASSLKGWADTQY
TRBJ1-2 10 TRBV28 ASTPGGYGYT
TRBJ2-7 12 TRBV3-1 ASSDGTIAFEQY
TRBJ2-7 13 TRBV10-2 ASSESGSASYEQY
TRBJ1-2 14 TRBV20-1 SARNLGHPPNYGYT
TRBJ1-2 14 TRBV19 ASSIVGGATGYGYT
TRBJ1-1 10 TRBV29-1 SVSRRQAEAF
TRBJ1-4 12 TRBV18 ASSPIQGSEKLF
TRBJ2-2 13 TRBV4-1 ASSHSGGDTGELF
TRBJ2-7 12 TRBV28 ASSTPETVREQY
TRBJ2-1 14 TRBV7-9 ASRRLAGVVYNEQF
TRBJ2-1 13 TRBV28 ASTPLGAGYNEQF
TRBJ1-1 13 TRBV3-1 ASSQATGSNTEAF
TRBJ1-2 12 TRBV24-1 ATSDLFRDYGYT
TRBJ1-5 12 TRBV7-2 ASSLNGGRQPQH
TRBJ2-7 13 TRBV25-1 ASSEYGGNSYEQY
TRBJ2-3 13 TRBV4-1 ASSQGDRATDTQY
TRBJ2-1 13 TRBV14 ASSQMGTVYNEQF
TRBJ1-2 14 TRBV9 ASSERGDGTNYGYT
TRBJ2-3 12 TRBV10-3 AIQERGMKDTQY
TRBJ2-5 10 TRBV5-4 ASSLWPETQY
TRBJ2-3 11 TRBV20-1 SARHPSTDTQY
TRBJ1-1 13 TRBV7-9 ASSRGWAENTEAF
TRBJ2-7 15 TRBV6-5 ASSYSRQGTLSYEQY
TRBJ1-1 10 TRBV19 ASMDRNTEAF
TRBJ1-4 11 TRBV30 AWNGRNNEKLF
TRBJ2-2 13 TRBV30 AWSGVSGSIGELF
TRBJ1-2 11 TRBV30 AWSELPNYGYT
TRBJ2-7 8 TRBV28 AKGGYEQY
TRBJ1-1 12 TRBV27 ASAPGWRNTEAF
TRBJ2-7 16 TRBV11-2 ASSLFADPSGGLYEQY
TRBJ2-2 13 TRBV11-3 ASSRGTGWTGELF